This is a list of T cell receptor beta chains from one sample in a study of CD8 T cells in Susac syndrome. TCRdb independently ran MiXCR on the immunoSEQ multiplex PCR reads; one entry per CDR3 protein. The sample holds about 430,000 distinct CDR3 sequences; 75% to 90% are singletons and the top ten take 0.09% to 0.15%. The sequenced sample was CD8+ T cells from PBMCs. These TCRs come from a human donor with multiple sclerosis. Both conserved end residues are trimmed from each CDR3. Fields, in order: J gene, CDR3 length, V gene, CDR3 protein.

J: TRBJ1-1; length: 11; V: TRBV20-1; CDR3: SARSGVNTEAF
J: TRBJ1-3; length: 12; V: TRBV4-1; CDR3: ASSQDGGGNTIY
J: TRBJ2-3; length: 19; V: TRBV28; CDR3: ASSTAIWVSGHPRGPDTQY
J: TRBJ2-7; length: 13; V: TRBV9; CDR3: ASSVEGLAGDEQY
J: TRBJ1-1; length: 11; V: TRBV20-1; CDR3: SARGTGRTEAF
J: TRBJ2-7; length: 14; V: TRBV30; CDR3: AWSHPRARRSYEQY
J: TRBJ2-2; length: 11; V: TRBV20-1; CDR3: SARGLGTGELF
J: TRBJ2-3; length: 14; V: TRBV7-2; CDR3: ASSSIWRGDSDTQY
J: TRBJ2-1; length: 18; V: TRBV6-1; CDR3: ASSEAQGGLLAGDGNEQF
J: TRBJ2-3; length: 11; V: TRBV4-2; CDR3: ASSQDIADTQY
J: TRBJ2-7; length: 14; V: TRBV27; CDR3: ASSLSRTGEGYEQY
J: TRBJ2-1; length: 15; V: TRBV19; CDR3: ASSIEGGLAVNNEQF
J: TRBJ1-2; length: 11; V: TRBV6-1; CDR3: ASSESGDNGYT
J: TRBJ1-4; length: 13; V: TRBV6-5; CDR3: ASSYSMDNNEKLF
J: TRBJ1-6; length: 14; V: TRBV4-1; CDR3: ASRQNIQLYNSPLH
J: TRBJ1-1; length: 11; V: TRBV11-2; CDR3: ASSFRGTTEAF
J: TRBJ1-5; length: 12; V: TRBV20-1; CDR3: SARDRGQLRAQH
J: TRBJ1-1; length: 11; V: TRBV20-1; CDR3: SARDRVNTEAF
J: TRBJ1-1; length: 11; V: TRBV29-1; CDR3: SASQSQNTEAF
J: TRBJ1-5; length: 13; V: TRBV12-3/TRBV12-4; CDR3: ASRETGTGDQPQH
J: TRBJ1-1; length: 13; V: TRBV7-9; CDR3: ASISNRVLNTEAF
J: TRBJ2-3; length: 12; V: TRBV20-1; CDR3: SARQGMGGYTQY
J: TRBJ1-5; length: 12; V: TRBV5-1; CDR3: ASSSGASNQPQH
J: TRBJ2-7; length: 13; V: TRBV14; CDR3: ASSQVPLASYEQY
J: TRBJ1-1; length: 11; V: TRBV30; CDR3: ASQLTANTEAF
J: TRBJ2-7; length: 15; V: TRBV11-2; CDR3: ASSLEDSSWSLYEQY
J: TRBJ1-1; length: 12; V: TRBV20-1; CDR3: SARGLTDNTEAF
J: TRBJ2-5; length: 12; V: TRBV3-1; CDR3: ASSHAAMMETQY
J: TRBJ2-1; length: 14; V: TRBV6-8; CDR3: ASSSLAGTVYNEQF
J: TRBJ1-2; length: 12; V: TRBV6-2/TRBV6-3; CDR3: ASSYPAVNYGYT
J: TRBJ1-2; length: 13; V: TRBV10-3; CDR3: AIKAMDRGLYGYT